This entry lists 24 T cell receptor beta chains sequenced from one sample in a study of OX40 agonist ivuxolimab in advanced cancers. Generated by immunoSEQ multiplex PCR, the TCRdb table keeps only in-frame clones and is missing some. The profile shows around 70,000 clones, around four fifths of them singletons. This sample comprised CD4+ or CD8+ T cells sorted from blood, obtained in a trial of the OX40 agonist ivuxolimab. All receptors derive from an adult with an advanced solid tumor such as melanoma, head and neck, liver or kidney cancer.

The chain employs TRBV9 and TRBJ2-3, with D hard to call. V was shortened by 0 bases and J by 5 bases, with 4 bases between the two germline ends. The CDR3 sequence is 12 residues long. CDR1 and CDR2 (germline): SGDLS, YYNGEE. The chain's CDR3 is CASSVDVDTQYF. Written as DNA, the CDR3 is TGTGCCAGCAGCGTAGACGTAGATACGCAGTATTTT.

The rearrangement links TRBV10-1 to TRBJ2-2; 8 bases line up with TRBD2. There are 15 residues in the CDR3. Germline lookup yields CDR1 WNHNN and CDR2 SYGVQD (reference sequence). J was trimmed by 2 bases and V by 3 bases; bases with no gene match: 2. CDR3 DNA: TGCGCCAGCAGTGAAACTAGCGGAAACACCGGGGAGCTGTTTTTT. This gives the protein CASSETSGNTGELFF.

V gene TRBV6-5 combines with J gene TRBJ1-5, with D maybe TRBD1 (6 bases). This CDR3 is built from 14 residues. CDR1 and CDR2 from the germline V gene are MNHEY and SVGAGI. Trimming took 5 bases from V and 6 from J, leaving 14 bases between them. DNA for the CDR3: TGTGCCAGCAGTGCCGCGGGGGGCGGTCAGCCCCAGCATTTT. It specifies CASSAAGGGQPQHF.

The rearrangement joins TRBV6-5 to TRBJ2-7; D might be TRBD1 (5 bases). Germline CDR1 MNHEY, CDR2 SVGAGI. V was cut by 7 bases and J by 2 bases, with 15 bases left in between. CDR3 length: 14 residues. CDR3 DNA sequence: TGTGCCAGCAACCGGGCAGGGCAAACCTACGAGCAGTACTTC. This sequence encodes CASNRAGQTYEQYF.

This clone was recorded only once. This chain uses TRBV28 with TRBJ1-5; D gene uncertain. This CDR3 spans 14 amino acids. Trimming removed 3 bases from V and 11 bases from J, with 17 bases in between. CDR1 is MDHEN, CDR2 SYDVKM, per germline. CDR3 amino acids: CASSFPDGRTTQHF. The DNA for the CDR3 is TGTGCCAGCAGTTTCCCGGACGGCAGAACGACCCAGCATTTT.

The J gene is TRBJ2-1, the V gene TRBV7-2; 7 positions match TRBD2. V was pared by 1 base and J by 2 bases, with 8 bases of the junction left unmatched. Germline V CDR1 and CDR2: SGHTA, FQGNSA. This CDR3 is 17 amino acids long. The CDR3 bases are TGTGCCAGCAGCTTAGGGGTTGGGCGGGGGACCTACAATGAGCAGTTCTTC. This sequence encodes CASSLGVGRGTYNEQFF.

The rearrangement links TRBV9 to TRBJ2-3; no reliable D call. V was trimmed by 0 bases and J by 5 bases, leaving 7 bases between them. Germline lookup yields CDR1 SGDLS and CDR2 YYNGEE. This CDR3 has 13 residues. Here the CDR3 reads CASSVGGRDTQYF. CDR3 in DNA: TGTGCCAGCAGCGTAGGGGGTCGAGATACGCAGTATTTT.

V usage is TRBV6-1 and J usage is TRBJ1-2; 7 nucleotides line up with TRBD1. Germline values: CDR1 MNHNS, CDR2 SASEGT. V dropped 4 bases and J dropped 5; count of bases not matched to a gene: 16. The CDR3 contains 17 residues. This chain's CDR3 is CASSGGQLMRGLYGYTF. CDR3 nucleotide sequence: TGTGCCAGCAGTGGGGGACAGTTGATGAGGGGGCTTTATGGCTACACCTTC.

The chain carries TRBV18 and TRBJ2-6, with unresolved D. The CDR3 sequence is 17 residues long. From germline, CDR1 is KGHSH and CDR2 LQKENI. The V end lost 3 bases, the J end lost 0 bases, and 12 bases lay between the germline ends. The CDR3 sequence: CASSPPRNLSGANVLTF. DNA for the CDR3: TGTGCCAGCTCACCGCCACGAAACCTCTCTGGGGCCAACGTCCTGACTTTC.

The rearrangement links TRBV5-4 to TRBJ2-1; maybe TRBD1 (6 bases). This CDR3 contains 16 residues. The V and J ends lost 4 bases and 5 bases respectively, with 19 bases between them. Germline V CDR1 and CDR2: SGHNT, YYREEE (reference sequence). The CDR3 coding sequence is TGTGCCAGCAGCCAACGACAGGATAGCAGTAACAATGAGCAGTTCTTC. Translation gives CASSQRQDSSNNEQFF. Together with reference TRBV5-4 and TRBJ2-1, the CDR3 gives the full variable domain: ETGVTQSPTHLIKTRGQQVTLRCSSQSGHNTVSWYQQALGQGPQFIFQYYREEENGRGNFPPRFSGLQFPNYSSELNVNALELDDSALYLCASSQRQDSSNNEQFFGPGTRLTVL.

V usage is TRBV7-9 and J usage is TRBJ1-2; TRBD1 aligns across 11 bases. Germline V lookup: CDR1 SEHNR, CDR2 FQNEAQ (reference sequence). Germline trimming cut 5 bases from V and 7 bases from J; bases unmatched to any gene: 9. The CDR3 has 15 residues. DNA for the CDR3: TGTGCCAGCAGCATTTTCGGGACAGGGGGTAGTGGCTACACCTTC. Its protein product is CASSIFGTGGSGYTF. Supplemented by reference TRBV7-9 and TRBJ1-2, the full variable domain reads DTGVSQNPRHKITKRGQNVTFRCDPISEHNRLYWYRQTLGQGPEFLTYFQNEAQLEKSRLLSDRFSAERPKGSFSTLEIQRTEQGDSAMYLCASSIFGTGGSGYTFGSGTRLTVV.

The rearrangement uses TRBV7-9 and TRBJ2-5; D is unclear. Germline V gene data show CDR1 as SEHNR and CDR2 as FQNEAQ (reference sequence). V was clipped by 1 base and J by 0 bases, with 6 bases between them. The CDR3 loop spans 14 amino acids. This CDR3 is CASSLVPNQETQYF. CDR3 DNA sequence: TGTGCCAGCAGCTTAGTCCCCAACCAAGAGACCCAGTACTTC.

The CDR3 DNA sequence: TGCGCCAGCAGCCAAGAGGCGACAGGCCAATTCTACGAGCAGTACTTC. Translating gives CASSQEATGQFYEQYF. The V call is TRBV4-3, the J call TRBJ2-7; D possibly corresponds to TRBD1 (6 bases). Trimming pared 0 bases from V and 3 bases from J, leaving 15 bases between. This CDR3 has 16 residues. Germline CDR1 and CDR2: LGHNA and YSLEER.

The rearrangement uses TRBV2 and TRBJ1-1; 8 bases align to TRBD1. CDR1 is SNHLY and CDR2 is FYNNEI in the germline V gene. This CDR3 is 14 amino acids long. V shed 7 bases, J shed 5 bases, and the junction held 9 bases outside the gene matches. The CDR3, as DNA: TGTGCCAGCATCACAGGGGGGAGCGGGACTGAAGCTTTCTTT. The encoded protein is CASITGGSGTEAFF.

The rearrangement links TRBV30 to TRBJ2-7, with 7 nucleotides matching TRBD1. V lost 4 bases and J lost 2; bases outside the gene matches: 5. Per the germline V gene, CDR1 is GTSNPN and CDR2 is SVGIG (reference sequence). The CDR3 is made up of 13 amino acids. As DNA, the CDR3 is TGTGCCTGGACCATCGACAGGGCCTACGAGCAGTACTTC. The encoded protein is CAWTIDRAYEQYF.

The chain has TRBV7-2 and TRBJ1-5; D gene ambiguous. Germline V lookup: CDR1 SGHTA, CDR2 FQGNSA. Between the trimmed V and J ends, which lost 2 bases and 0 bases, there was a span of 5 bases. The CDR3 consists of 14 residues. The CDR3 DNA follows: TGTGCCAGCAGCTTAACAGCTAGCAATCAGCCCCAGCATTTT. It yields the protein CASSLTASNQPQHF.

V usage is TRBV6-6 and J usage is TRBJ1-4, with D unclear. The V end was cut by 0 bases, the J end by 7 bases, with 12 bases between. Germline lookup yields CDR1 MNHNY and CDR2 SVGAGI (reference sequence). CDR3 length: 15 residues. The CDR3 loop is CASSYSKGSGEKLFF. The CDR3 DNA sequence: TGTGCCAGCAGTTACTCAAAAGGGAGCGGTGAAAAACTGTTTTTT.

The chain combines TRBV9 with TRBJ1-2, with D possibly matching TRBD1 (5 bases). In germline, CDR1 is SGDLS, CDR2 YYNGEE. Between the trimmed V and J ends, which lost 4 bases and 7 bases, there was a span of 20 bases. The CDR3 runs 15 residues. The CDR3 nucleotides are TGTGCCAGCAGCCCTCACACCGCCTTAGGGACTGGCTACACCTTC. It is translated as CASSPHTALGTGYTF.

This chain uses TRBV2 with TRBJ2-6; 8 bases agree with TRBD2. Germline loops: CDR1 SNHLY, CDR2 FYNNEI. The CDR3 spans 17 residues. V was pared by 6 bases and J by 0 bases, with 7 bases of the junction left unmatched. The CDR3 protein is CASRLLAEHSGANVLTF. In nucleotides, the CDR3 is TGTGCCAGCAGGCTACTAGCGGAGCACTCTGGGGCCAACGTCCTGACTTTC.

The V gene is TRBV10-3, the J gene TRBJ2-1; TRBD1 matches at 12 bases. This CDR3 spans 14 amino acids. The V and J ends lost 10 bases and 8 bases, in that order; junction bases with no gene match: 9. Germline V gene data show CDR1 as ENHRY and CDR2 as SYGVKD. The CDR3 reads CATTGTGGWDEQFF. CDR3 coding DNA: TGTGCCACTACCGGGACAGGGGGCTGGGATGAGCAGTTCTTC.

V and J are TRBV15 and TRBJ2-2, with a weak D call TRBD2 (6 bases). Germline V gene data show CDR1 as LNHNV and CDR2 as YYDKDF (reference sequence). The CDR3 has 17 amino acids. The germline V and J ends were trimmed by 3 bases and 5 bases, with 19 bases remaining between them. CDR3 loop: CATSRITGTLNTGELFF. In DNA form, the CDR3 reads TGTGCCACCAGCAGGATAACCGGGACTCTGAATACCGGGGAGCTGTTTTTT.

The chain is built from TRBV7-9 and TRBJ1-4; D is uncertain. V was cut by 2 bases and J by 5 bases, with 12 bases left in between. This CDR3 spans 15 amino acids. Germline V gene lookup returns CDR1 SEHNR and CDR2 FQNEAQ (reference sequence). Here the CDR3 reads CASSLWAAQNEKLFF. In nucleotides, the CDR3 is TGTGCCAGCAGCTTATGGGCAGCACAAAATGAAAAACTGTTTTTT.

This clone was seen only once. The chain has TRBV27 and TRBJ2-1; TRBD2 matches at 10 bases. CDR1 and CDR2 from the germline V gene are MNHEY and SMNVEV (reference sequence). The J segment lost 5 bases and the V segment lost 7 bases, leaving 8 bases of the junction unmatched. The CDR3 runs 15 residues. For the CDR3, the DNA is TGTGCCAGCACACAAGGGACTAGCGTAAACAATGAGCAGTTCTTC. As protein: CASTQGTSVNNEQFF.

The rearrangement joins TRBV9 to TRBJ2-1; 14 bases map to TRBD2. V gave up 4 bases and J gave up 7 bases; unmatched junction bases: 7. The CDR3 loop spans 16 amino acids. Germline assignment: CDR1 SGDLS and CDR2 YYNGEE. The CDR3: CASSPRLAGGQNEQFF. The CDR3 coding sequence is TGTGCCAGCAGCCCACGACTAGCGGGGGGGCAGAATGAGCAGTTCTTC.